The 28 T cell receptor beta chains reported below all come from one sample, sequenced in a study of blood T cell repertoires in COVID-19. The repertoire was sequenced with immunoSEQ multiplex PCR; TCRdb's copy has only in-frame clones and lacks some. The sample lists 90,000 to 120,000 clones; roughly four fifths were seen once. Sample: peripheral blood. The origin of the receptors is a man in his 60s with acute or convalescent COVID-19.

DNA for the CDR3: TGTGCCAGCAGTCTAGCGGGAGCGTTCAATGAGCAGTTCTTC. Translating it yields CASSLAGAFNEQFF. This chain links TRBV28 with TRBJ2-1, with 10 bases aligning to TRBD2. V shed 5 bases and J 6 bases; nucleotides not matched to a gene: 4. The CDR3 loop spans 14 amino acids. CDR1 MDHEN and CDR2 SYDVKM come from the germline V gene.

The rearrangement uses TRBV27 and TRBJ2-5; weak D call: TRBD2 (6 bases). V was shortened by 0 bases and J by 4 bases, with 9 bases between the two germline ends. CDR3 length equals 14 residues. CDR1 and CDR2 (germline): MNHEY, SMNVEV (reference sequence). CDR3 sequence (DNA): TGTGCCAGCAGTTTATCAAGGAGGGGAGAGACCCAGTACTTC. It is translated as CASSLSRRGETQYF.

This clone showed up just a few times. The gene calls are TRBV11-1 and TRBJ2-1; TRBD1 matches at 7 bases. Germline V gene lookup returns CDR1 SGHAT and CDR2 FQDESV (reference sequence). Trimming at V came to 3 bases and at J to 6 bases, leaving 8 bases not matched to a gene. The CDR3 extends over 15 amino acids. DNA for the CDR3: TGTGCCAGCAGCTTGCGACAGGGAGAGGGCAATGAGCAGTTCTTC. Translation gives CASSLRQGEGNEQFF. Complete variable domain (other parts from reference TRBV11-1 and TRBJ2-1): EAEVAQSPRYKITEKSQAVAFWCDPISGHATLYWYRQILGQGPELLVQFQDESVVDDSQLPKDRFSAERLKGVDSTLKIQPAELGDSAMYLCASSLRQGEGNEQFFGPGTRLTVL.

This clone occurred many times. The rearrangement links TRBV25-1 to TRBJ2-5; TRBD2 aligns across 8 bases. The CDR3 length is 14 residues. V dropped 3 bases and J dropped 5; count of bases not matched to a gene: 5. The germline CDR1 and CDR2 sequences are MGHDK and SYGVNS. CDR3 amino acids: CASSEFSGVETQYF. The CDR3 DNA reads TGTGCCAGCAGTGAGTTTAGCGGGGTGGAGACCCAGTACTTC.

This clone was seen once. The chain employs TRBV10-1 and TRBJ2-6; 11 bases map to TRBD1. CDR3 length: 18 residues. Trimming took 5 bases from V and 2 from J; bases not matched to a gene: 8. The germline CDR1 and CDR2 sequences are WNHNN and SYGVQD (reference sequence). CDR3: CASSRSGTGGAGANVLTF. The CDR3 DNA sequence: TGCGCCAGCAGTAGATCCGGGACAGGGGGGGCTGGGGCCAACGTCCTGACTTTC.

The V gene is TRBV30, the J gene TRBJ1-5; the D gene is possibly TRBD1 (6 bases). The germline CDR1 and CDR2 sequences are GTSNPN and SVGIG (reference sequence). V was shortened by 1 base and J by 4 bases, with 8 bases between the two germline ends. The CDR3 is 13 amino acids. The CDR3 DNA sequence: TGTGCCTGGAGTGAGGACAGAAATCAGCCCCAGCATTTT. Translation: CAWSEDRNQPQHF.

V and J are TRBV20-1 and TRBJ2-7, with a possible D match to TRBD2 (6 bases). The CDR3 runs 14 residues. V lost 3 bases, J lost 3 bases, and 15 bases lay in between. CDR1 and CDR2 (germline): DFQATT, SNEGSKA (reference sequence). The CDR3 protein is CSASLGSAHYEQYF. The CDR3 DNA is TGCAGTGCTAGTCTCGGGAGCGCCCACTACGAGCAGTACTTC.

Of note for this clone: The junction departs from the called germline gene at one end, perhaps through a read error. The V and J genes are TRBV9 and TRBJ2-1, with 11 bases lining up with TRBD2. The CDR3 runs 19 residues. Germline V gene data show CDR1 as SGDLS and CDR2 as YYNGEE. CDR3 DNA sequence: TGTGCCAGCAGCGTTACCGCCTTGGCGGCTAGCGGGGGGTACACTGAGCAGTTCTTC. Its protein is CASSVTALAASGGYTEQFF.

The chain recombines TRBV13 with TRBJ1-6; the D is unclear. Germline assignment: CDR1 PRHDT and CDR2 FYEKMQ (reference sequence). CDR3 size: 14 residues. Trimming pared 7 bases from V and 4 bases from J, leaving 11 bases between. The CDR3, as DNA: TGTGCCAGCACCCAACAGACATATAATTCACCCCTCCACTTT. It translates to CASTQQTYNSPLHF.

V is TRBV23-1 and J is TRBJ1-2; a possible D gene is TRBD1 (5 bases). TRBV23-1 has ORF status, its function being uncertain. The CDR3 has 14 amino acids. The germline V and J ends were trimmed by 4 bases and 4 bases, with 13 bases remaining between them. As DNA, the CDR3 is TGCGCCAGCAGTCTACAGGACCGTACCTATGGCTACACCTTC. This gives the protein CASSLQDRTYGYTF.

The chain's CDR3 is CASSGGATGDNSPLHF. In DNA, the CDR3 is TGTGCCAGCAGTGGTGGTGCGACAGGAGATAATTCACCCCTCCACTTT. J is TRBJ1-6 and V is TRBV6-1; tentative D call: TRBD1 (6 bases). CDR3 length equals 16 residues. The germline gives CDR1 MNHNS, CDR2 SASEGT. Deletions cut 4 bases from V and 5 bases from J, with 15 bases between.

CDR3 protein: CASSSGQGAYEQYF. In DNA form, the CDR3 reads TGTGCCAGCAGTTCGGGACAGGGGGCCTACGAGCAGTACTTC. The V and J genes are TRBV28 and TRBJ2-7; TRBD1 agrees at 11 bases. CDR3 length equals 14 residues. The germline gives CDR1 MDHEN, CDR2 SYDVKM. V shed 4 bases and J 2 bases; nucleotides not matched to a gene: 1.

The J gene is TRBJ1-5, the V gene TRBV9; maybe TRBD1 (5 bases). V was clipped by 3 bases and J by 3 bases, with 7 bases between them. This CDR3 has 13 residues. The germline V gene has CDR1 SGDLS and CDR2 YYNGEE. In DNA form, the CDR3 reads TGTGCCAGCAGCGAACAGGACAATCAGCCCCAGCATTTT. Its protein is CASSEQDNQPQHF.

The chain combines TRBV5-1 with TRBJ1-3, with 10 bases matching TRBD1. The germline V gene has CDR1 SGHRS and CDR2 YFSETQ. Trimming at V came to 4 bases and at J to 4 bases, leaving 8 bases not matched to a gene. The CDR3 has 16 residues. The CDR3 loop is CASSPSGTGVGNTIYF. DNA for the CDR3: TGCGCCAGCAGCCCGTCCGGGACAGGGGTCGGAAACACCATATATTTT.

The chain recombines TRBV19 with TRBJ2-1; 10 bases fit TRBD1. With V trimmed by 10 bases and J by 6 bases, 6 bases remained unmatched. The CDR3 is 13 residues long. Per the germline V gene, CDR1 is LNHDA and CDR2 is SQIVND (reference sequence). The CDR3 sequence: CATKDRGSNEQFF. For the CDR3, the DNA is TGTGCCACCAAGGACAGGGGGAGCAATGAGCAGTTCTTC.

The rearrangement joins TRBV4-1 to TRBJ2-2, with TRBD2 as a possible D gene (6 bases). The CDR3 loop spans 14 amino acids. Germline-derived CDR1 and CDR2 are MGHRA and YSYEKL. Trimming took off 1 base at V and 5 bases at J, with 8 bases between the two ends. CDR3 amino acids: CASSQGGETGELFF. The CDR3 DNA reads TGCGCCAGCAGCCAAGGGGGGGAAACCGGGGAGCTGTTTTTT.

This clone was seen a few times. This CDR3 reads CASSQGNSGSTDTQYF. In DNA, the CDR3 is TGCGCCAGCAGCCAAGGCAATAGCGGTAGCACAGATACGCAGTATTTT. The rearrangement links TRBV4-1 to TRBJ2-3; possible D gene TRBD2, 6 bases. The CDR3 contains 16 residues. V was trimmed by 1 base and J by 0 bases, leaving 11 bases between them. Germline lookup yields CDR1 MGHRA and CDR2 YSYEKL.

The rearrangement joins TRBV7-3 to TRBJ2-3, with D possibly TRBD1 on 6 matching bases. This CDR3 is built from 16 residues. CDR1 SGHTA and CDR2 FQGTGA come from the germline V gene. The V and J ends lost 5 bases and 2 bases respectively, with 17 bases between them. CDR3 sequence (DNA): TGTGCCAGCAGCAAACGGGGAACAGGGAACACAGATACGCAGTATTTT. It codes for CASSKRGTGNTDTQYF.

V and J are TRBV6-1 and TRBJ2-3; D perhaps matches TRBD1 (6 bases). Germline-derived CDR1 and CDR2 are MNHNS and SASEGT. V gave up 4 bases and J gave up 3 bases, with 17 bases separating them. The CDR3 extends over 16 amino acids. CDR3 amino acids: CASSAWTETGTDTQYF. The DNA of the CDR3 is TGTGCCAGCAGTGCCTGGACAGAAACTGGGACAGATACGCAGTATTTT.

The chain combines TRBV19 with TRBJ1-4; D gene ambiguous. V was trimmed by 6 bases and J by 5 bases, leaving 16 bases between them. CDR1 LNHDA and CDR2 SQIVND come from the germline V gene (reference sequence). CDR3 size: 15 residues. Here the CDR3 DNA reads TGTGCCAGTAGCCCGGACTCGTACACCAATGAAAAACTGTTTTTT. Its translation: CASSPDSYTNEKLFF.

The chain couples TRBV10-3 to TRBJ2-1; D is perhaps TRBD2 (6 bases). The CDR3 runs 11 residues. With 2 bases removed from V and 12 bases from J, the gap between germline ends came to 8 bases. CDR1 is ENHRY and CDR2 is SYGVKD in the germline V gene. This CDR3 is CAISEELAQFF. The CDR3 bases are TGTGCCATCAGTGAGGAACTAGCGCAGTTCTTC.

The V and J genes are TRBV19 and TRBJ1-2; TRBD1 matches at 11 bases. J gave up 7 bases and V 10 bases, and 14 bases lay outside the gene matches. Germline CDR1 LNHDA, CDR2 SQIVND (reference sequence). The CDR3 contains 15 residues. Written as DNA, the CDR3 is TGTGCCACCACAACCGGGACAGGGGGATTCGGTGGCTACACCTTC. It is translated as CATTTGTGGFGGYTF.

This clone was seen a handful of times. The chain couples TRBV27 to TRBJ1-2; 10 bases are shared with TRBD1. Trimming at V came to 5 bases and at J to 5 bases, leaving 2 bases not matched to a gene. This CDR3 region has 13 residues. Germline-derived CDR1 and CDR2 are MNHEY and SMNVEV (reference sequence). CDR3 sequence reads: CASSQDRGYGYTF. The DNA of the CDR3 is TGTGCCAGCAGTCAGGACAGGGGGTATGGCTACACCTTC.

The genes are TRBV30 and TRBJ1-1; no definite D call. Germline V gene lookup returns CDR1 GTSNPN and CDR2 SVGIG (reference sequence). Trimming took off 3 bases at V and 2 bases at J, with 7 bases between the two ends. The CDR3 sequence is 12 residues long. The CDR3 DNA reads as TGTGCCTGGAGGGGCCCTAACACTGAAGCTTTCTTT. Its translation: CAWRGPNTEAFF.

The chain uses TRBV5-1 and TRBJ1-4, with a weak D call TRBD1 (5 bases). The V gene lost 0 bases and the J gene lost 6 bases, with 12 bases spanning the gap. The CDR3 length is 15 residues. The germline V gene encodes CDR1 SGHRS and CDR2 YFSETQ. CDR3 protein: CASSLVGRADEKLFF. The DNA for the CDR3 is TGCGCCAGCAGCTTGGTTGGCAGGGCGGATGAAAAACTGTTTTTT.

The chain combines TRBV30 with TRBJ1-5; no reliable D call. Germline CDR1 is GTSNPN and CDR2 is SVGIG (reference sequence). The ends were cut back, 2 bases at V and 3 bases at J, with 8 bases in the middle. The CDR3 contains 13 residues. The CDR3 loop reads CAWSLAHNQPQHF. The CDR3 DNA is TGTGCCTGGAGTCTGGCACACAATCAGCCCCAGCATTTT.

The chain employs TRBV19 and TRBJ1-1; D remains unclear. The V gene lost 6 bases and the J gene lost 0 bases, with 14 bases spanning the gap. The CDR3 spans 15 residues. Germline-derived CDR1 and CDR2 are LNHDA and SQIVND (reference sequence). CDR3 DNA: TGTGCCAGTAGCCCACCCGGTAGAATGAACACTGAAGCTTTCTTT. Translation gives CASSPPGRMNTEAFF.

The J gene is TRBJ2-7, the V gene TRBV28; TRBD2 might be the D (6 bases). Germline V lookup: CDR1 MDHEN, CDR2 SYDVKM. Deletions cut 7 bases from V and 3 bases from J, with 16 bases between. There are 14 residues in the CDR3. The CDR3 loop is CASIKRAGGYEQYF. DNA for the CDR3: TGTGCCAGCATTAAACGGGCCGGGGGCTACGAGCAGTACTTC.